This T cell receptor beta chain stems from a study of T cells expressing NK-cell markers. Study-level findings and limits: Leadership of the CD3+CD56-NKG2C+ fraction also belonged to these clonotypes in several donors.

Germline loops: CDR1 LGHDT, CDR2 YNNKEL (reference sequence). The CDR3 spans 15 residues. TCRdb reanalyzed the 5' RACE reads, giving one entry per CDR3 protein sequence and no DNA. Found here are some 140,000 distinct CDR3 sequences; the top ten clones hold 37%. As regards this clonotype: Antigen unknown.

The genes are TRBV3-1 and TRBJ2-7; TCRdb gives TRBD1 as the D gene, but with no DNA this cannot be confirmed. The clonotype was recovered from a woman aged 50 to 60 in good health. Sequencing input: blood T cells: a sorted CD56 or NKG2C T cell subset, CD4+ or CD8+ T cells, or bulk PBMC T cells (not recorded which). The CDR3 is CASSRLWDREHEQYF.